This TCR beta chain derives from a study of naive and memory T cell subsets. Study-level findings and limits: From naive to CM, EM and EMRA, diversity decreased and Gini increased.

This CDR3 has 15 residues. The germline CDR1 and CDR2 sequences are SQVTM and ANQGSEA. An equimolar mix of two oligonucleotides served as the beta constant-region primer for TRBC1 and TRBC2. The ligated cDNA underwent four PCR rounds using SP2 and nested alpha and beta constant-region primers. An oligonucleotide with the SP2 primer and a 12-nucleotide UMI was ligated to the cDNA 3' end. TCRdb passed the UMI-ligation and nested PCR reads through MiXCR, listing each CDR3 protein once. Among some 82,000 distinct CDR3 sequences, approximately 9.2% were seen once, and the ten largest hold 1.2%. As regards this clonotype: What it recognizes is unknown. The germline gene is not matched at one end of the junction; a read error may be the cause.

The sequence was collected from a human donor in good health. The V call is TRBV29-1, the J call TRBJ2-5, with D possibly TRBD2 on 6 matching bases. The sample consisted of naive CD8+ T cells from blood. CDR3 sequence reads: CSVRRTTEAQEAQYF. In DNA form, the CDR3 reads TGCAGCGTGAGGAGGACTACTGAGGCCCAAGAGGCCCAGTACTTC.